The next 29 T cell receptor beta chains were all read from a single sample in a study of shared clonotypes between healthy human individuals. Data came from immunoSEQ multiplex PCR; TCRdb stores just in-frame clones and leaves some out. The sample yields approximately 2.5 million clones, 90% to 95% seen once. Sequencing was done on a sample of naive CD4+ T cells from PBMCs. Specified subset: CD45RA+ positively selected. These TCRs come from a man younger than 35 in good health. Some clones in this sample may be carry-over from other donors' samples.

The CDR3 loop is CASSEGGSLTGELFF. Written as DNA, the CDR3 is TGTGCCAGCAGTGAGGGGGGTAGTTTGACCGGGGAGCTGTTTTTT. The chain is built from TRBV6-4 and TRBJ2-2, with a tentative D call TRBD2 (6 bases). The V end lost 3 bases, the J end lost 5 bases, and 13 bases lay between the germline ends. The CDR3 is made up of 15 amino acids. Germline CDR1 and CDR2: MRHNA and SNTAGT.

The genes are TRBV10-3 and TRBJ2-3, with TRBD2 matching over 10 bases. CDR1 is ENHRY, CDR2 SYGVKD, per germline. CDR3 length equals 16 residues. The V gene end was trimmed by 3 bases and the J gene end by 4 bases; junction bases not matched to a gene: 7. CDR3 DNA sequence: TGTGCCATCAGTGAAAGAGCGGGAGGGGCGCCAGATACGCAGTATTTT. Translated, it gives CAISERAGGAPDTQYF.

The V call is TRBV7-9, the J call TRBJ2-7; the D gene is possibly TRBD2 (5 bases). V shed 0 bases and J shed 1 base, with 7 bases lying between them. Germline lookup yields CDR1 SEHNR and CDR2 FQNEAQ (reference sequence). The length of the CDR3 is 14 residues. In nucleotides, the CDR3 is TGTGCCAGCAGCTTAGCAGCGGAATCCTACGAGCAGTACTTC. This encodes CASSLAAESYEQYF.

The chain joins TRBV19 to TRBJ1-1; TRBD1 might be the D (6 bases). The ends were cut back, 2 bases at V and 4 bases at J, with 14 bases in the middle. The CDR3 is 15 amino acids. Germline CDR1 and CDR2: LNHDA and SQIVND (reference sequence). Here the CDR3 reads CASSIIGQGFTEAFF. Here the CDR3 DNA reads TGTGCCAGTAGTATAATCGGGCAGGGGTTCACTGAAGCTTTCTTT.

The V gene is TRBV5-6, the J gene TRBJ2-2; 9 bases align to TRBD2. CDR1 is SGHDT and CDR2 is YYEEEE in the germline V gene. CDR3 length: 16 amino acids. V lost 2 bases, J lost 2 bases, and 4 bases stayed unmatched. This CDR3 reads CASSFGLAGNTGELFF. The CDR3 DNA reads as TGTGCCAGCAGCTTTGGTCTAGCGGGAAACACCGGGGAGCTGTTTTTT. Drawing the rest from reference TRBV5-6 and TRBJ2-2, the complete variable domain is DAGVTQSPTHLIKTRGQQVTLRCSPKSGHDTVSWYQQALGQGPQFIFQYYEEEERQRGNFPDRFSGHQFPNYSSELNVNALLLGDSALYLCASSFGLAGNTGELFFGEGSRLTVL.

As to this clone: Other DNA variants within this sample encode the same CDR3. The chain combines TRBV18 with TRBJ1-1; D may be TRBD1 (5 bases). Trimming stripped 1 base from V and 1 base from J, with 10 bases between. Germline V lookup: CDR1 KGHSH, CDR2 LQKENI. CDR3 length: 15 amino acids. Written as DNA, the CDR3 is TGTGCCAGCTCACCACAACGGGGCCCGAACACTGAAGCTTTCTTT. Its translation: CASSPQRGPNTEAFF. The full variable domain, with the rest looked up from reference TRBV18 and TRBJ1-1, is NAGVMQNPRHLVRRRGQEARLRCSPMKGHSHVYWYRQLPEEGLKFMVYLQKENIIDESGMPKERFSAEFPKEGPSILRIQQVVRGDSAAYFCASSPQRGPNTEAFFGQGTRLTVV.

This chain joins TRBV14 and TRBJ2-2; 11 nucleotides agree with TRBD2. CDR3 size: 17 residues. Germline lookup yields CDR1 SGHDN and CDR2 FVKESK. J was trimmed by 7 bases and V by 0 bases; bases with no gene match: 7. The DNA for the CDR3 is TGTGCCAGCAGCCAAGAAGTGTCTAGCGGGAGGATCGGGGAGCTGTTTTTT. It encodes CASSQEVSSGRIGELFF.

The chain links TRBV18 to TRBJ2-1; D call uncertain. The CDR3 sequence is 11 residues long. The germline V and J ends were trimmed by 3 bases and 6 bases, with 3 bases remaining between them. Germline V gives CDR1 KGHSH, CDR2 LQKENI. DNA for the CDR3: TGTGCCAGCTCACCTACCAATGAGCAGTTCTTC. As protein: CASSPTNEQFF. The full variable domain, in which reference TRBV18 and TRBJ2-1 provide the parts outside the CDR3, is NAGVMQNPRHLVRRRGQEARLRCSPMKGHSHVYWYRQLPEEGLKFMVYLQKENIIDESGMPKERFSAEFPKEGPSILRIQQVVRGDSAAYFCASSPTNEQFFGPGTRLTVL.

In its sample, this clone was seen once. The rearrangement uses TRBV7-3 and TRBJ2-5, with 8 bases aligning to TRBD1. The length of the CDR3 is 15 residues. V lost 2 bases and J lost 3; bases outside the gene matches: 5. CDR1 SGHTA and CDR2 FQGTGA come from the germline V gene. CDR3 loop: CASSLSGTGEETQYF. DNA of the CDR3: TGTGCCAGCAGCTTATCCGGGACAGGAGAAGAGACCCAGTACTTC.

The chain links TRBV9 to TRBJ2-7, with D perhaps TRBD2 (7 bases). The CDR3 runs 14 residues. Germline-derived CDR1 and CDR2 are SGDLS and YYNGEE. Trimming removed 0 bases from V and 6 bases from J, with 13 bases in between. CDR3 amino acids: CASSVAPGGAEQYF. The DNA of the CDR3 is TGTGCCAGCAGCGTAGCCCCTGGGGGGGCCGAGCAGTACTTC.

The rearrangement uses TRBV5-1 and TRBJ2-2; the D gene is possibly TRBD2 (6 bases). The CDR3 loop spans 15 amino acids. Germline V gives CDR1 SGHRS, CDR2 YFSETQ. The V gene lost 4 bases and the J gene lost 6 bases, with 16 bases spanning the gap. CDR3 protein: CASSGPLAGSGELFF. The CDR3 region has the DNA TGCGCCAGCAGCGGCCCGCTGGCGGGATCCGGGGAGCTGTTTTTT.

The chain employs TRBV4-2 and TRBJ2-4; tentative D call: TRBD2 (6 bases). The V gene lost 3 bases and the J gene lost 8 bases, with 17 bases spanning the gap. Germline CDR1 reads LGHNA; CDR2 reads YNFKEQ. The CDR3 loop spans 15 amino acids. CDR3 region: CASSHGTAGEHIQYF. Here the CDR3 DNA reads TGTGCCAGCAGCCATGGGACTGCCGGGGAGCACATTCAGTACTTC.

The CDR3 protein is CASSLATGGAMSEQYF. The CDR3 DNA sequence: TGTGCCAGCAGCTTGGCGACAGGGGGCGCGATGAGTGAGCAGTACTTC. This sequence joins TRBV5-6 and TRBJ2-7; TRBD1 matches at 10 bases. Germline lookup yields CDR1 SGHDT and CDR2 YYEEEE. V lost 0 bases and J lost 7; bases outside the gene matches: 10. The CDR3 length is 16 residues. The entire variable domain, with the rest obtained from reference TRBV5-6 and TRBJ2-7, is as follows: DAGVTQSPTHLIKTRGQQVTLRCSPKSGHDTVSWYQQALGQGPQFIFQYYEEEERQRGNFPDRFSGHQFPNYSSELNVNALLLGDSALYLCASSLATGGAMSEQYFGPGTRLTVT.

The chain employs TRBV28 and TRBJ2-7; TRBD2 is a possible D gene (6 bases). The CDR3 runs 17 residues. V was trimmed by 3 bases and J by 2 bases, leaving 20 bases between them. The germline CDR1 and CDR2 sequences are MDHEN and SYDVKM. CDR3 amino acids: CASSFTRPGTGTYEQYF. The CDR3, as DNA: TGTGCCAGCAGTTTCACTCGCCCCGGGACTGGGACCTACGAGCAGTACTTC.

This clone was detected only a few times. This chain connects TRBV20-1 to TRBJ1-1; D is uncertain. V gave up 7 bases and J gave up 3 bases, with 9 bases separating them. From germline, CDR1 is DFQATT and CDR2 SNEGSKA (reference sequence). This CDR3 is built from 11 residues. CDR3 in amino acids: CSESRYTEAFF. The CDR3 bases are TGCAGTGAATCGAGGTACACTGAAGCTTTCTTT.

A note on this clone: The sample has other DNA sequences that encode this CDR3 too. J is TRBJ1-5 and V is TRBV18; D gene unclear. Trimming cost V 1 base and J 1 base, with 5 bases left between them. CDR3 size: 14 residues. Germline CDR1 is KGHSH and CDR2 is LQKENI. This CDR3 reads CASSPQGSNQPQHF. For the CDR3, the DNA is TGTGCCAGCTCACCACAGGGCAGCAATCAGCCCCAGCATTTT.

This clone came up a few times. The chain uses TRBV29-1 and TRBJ1-2; D remains unclear. The germline CDR1 and CDR2 sequences are SQVTM and ANQGSEA. The CDR3 loop spans 14 amino acids. V was shortened by 0 bases and J by 8 bases, with 16 bases between the two germline ends. Written as DNA, the CDR3 is TGCAGCGTTGAAGAGGGCCTAACCCCCAGGGGCTACACCTTC. Its protein is CSVEEGLTPRGYTF.

J is TRBJ2-2 and V is TRBV7-2; no clear D gene. This CDR3 has 13 amino acids. The V gene's germline CDR1 is SGHTA and CDR2 FQGNSA. V was shortened by 4 bases and J by 4 bases, with 7 bases between the two germline ends. DNA for the CDR3: TGTGCCAGCAGCTGGGCTCGCACCGGGGAGCTGTTTTTT. It yields the protein CASSWARTGELFF.

The chain is built from TRBV6-1 and TRBJ2-7; no firm D call. The CDR3 spans 13 residues. Germline loops: CDR1 MNHNS, CDR2 SASEGT. V lost 2 bases and J lost 3, with 8 bases in between. The CDR3 sequence: CASSEIPFYEQYF. The CDR3, as DNA: TGTGCCAGCAGTGAAATACCTTTCTACGAGCAGTACTTC.

This clone has only a few counts. This sample also contains other DNA sequences that code for the same CDR3. V gene TRBV19 combines with J gene TRBJ1-5, with D possibly TRBD1 on 5 matching bases. The germline V gene has CDR1 LNHDA and CDR2 SQIVND (reference sequence). The CDR3 runs 14 residues. V gave up 3 bases and J gave up 2 bases, with 8 bases separating them. The CDR3 nucleotides read TGTGCCAGTAGTATTATGGGGGGCAATCAGCCCCAGCATTTT. Translating it yields CASSIMGGNQPQHF. Complete variable domain (other parts from reference TRBV19 and TRBJ1-5): DGGITQSPKYLFRKEGQNVTLSCEQNLNHDAMYWYRQDPGQGLRLIYYSQIVNDFQKGDIAEGYSVSREKKESFPLTVTSAQKNPTAFYLCASSIMGGNQPQHFGDGTRLSIL.

The CDR3: CASRAGPAAFYEQYF. CDR3 bases: TGTGCCAGCAGAGCGGGGCCAGCCGCCTTCTACGAGCAGTACTTC. The genes are TRBV19 and TRBJ2-7, with 7 bases matching TRBD2. V lost 9 bases to trimming and J lost 3 bases; unmatched junction nucleotides: 14. CDR3 size: 15 residues. CDR1 is LNHDA and CDR2 is SQIVND in the germline V gene (reference sequence).

V is TRBV4-3 and J is TRBJ2-3, with TRBD2 matching over 13 bases. The V gene's germline CDR1 is LGHNA and CDR2 YSLEER. The length of the CDR3 is 17 residues. After removal of 3 bases from V and 0 bases from J, the junction contained 3 bases not matched to a gene. In DNA form, the CDR3 reads TGCGCCAGCAGCCAGGGACTAGCGGGAAGTAGCACAGATACGCAGTATTTT. Its protein product is CASSQGLAGSSTDTQYF.

The rearrangement uses TRBV10-1 and TRBJ2-1, with D possibly TRBD2 on 5 matching bases. With 9 bases removed from V and 0 bases from J, the gap between germline ends came to 30 bases. CDR1 is WNHNN, CDR2 SYGVQD, per germline (reference sequence). The length of the CDR3 is 20 residues. CDR3 DNA: TGCGCCAGAATGGCCGACTCTAGCCGACAACAAATCTCCTCCTACAATGAGCAGTTCTTC. Its protein is CARMADSSRQQISSYNEQFF.

The V call is TRBV6-5, the J call TRBJ2-6, with D perhaps TRBD1 (5 bases). Trimming took off 5 bases at V and 4 bases at J, with 9 bases between the two ends. This CDR3 is 14 amino acids long. The germline V gene encodes CDR1 MNHEY and CDR2 SVGAGI. The CDR3 sequence: CASSTRQGANVLTF. The CDR3, as DNA: TGTGCCAGCAGTACAAGACAGGGGGCCAACGTCCTGACTTTC.

The V gene is TRBV6-1, the J gene TRBJ2-7, with D tentatively TRBD1 or TRBD2 (5 bases each). CDR1 and CDR2 from the germline V gene are MNHNS and SASEGT. V was cut by 2 bases and J by 4 bases, with 24 bases left in between. CDR3 length: 18 residues. The CDR3 region has the DNA TGTGCCAGCAGTGAACTTCATGGGGGTCCCTCTCCCTCGTACGAGCAGTACTTC. This sequence encodes CASSELHGGPSPSYEQYF.

This rearrangement joins TRBV4-2 to TRBJ1-3; TRBD1 aligns across 7 bases. In germline, CDR1 is LGHNA, CDR2 YNFKEQ. The CDR3 has 13 amino acids. Trimming cost V 8 bases and J 2 bases; bases outside gene matches: 3. CDR3 protein: CASGDRAGNTIYF. CDR3 DNA: TGTGCCAGCGGAGACAGGGCTGGAAACACCATATATTTT.

The chain joins TRBV5-4 to TRBJ1-2; unclear D gene. The ends were cut back, 2 bases at V and 8 bases at J, with 16 bases in the middle. Germline CDR1 and CDR2: SGHNT and YYREEE (reference sequence). CDR3 length: 14 amino acids. The CDR3 region is CASSFQVSSYGYTF. The CDR3 coding sequence is TGTGCCAGCAGCTTCCAGGTGTCTTCTTACGGCTACACCTTC.

In DNA form, the CDR3 reads TGTGCCAGCAGTCGGCCCGACAGTACTTATGGCTACACCTTC. Protein product: CASSRPDSTYGYTF. The genes are TRBV25-1 and TRBJ1-2, with D maybe TRBD1 (5 bases). The germline V gene encodes CDR1 MGHDK and CDR2 SYGVNS. The CDR3 covers 14 residues. The V end was cut by 5 bases, the J end by 5 bases, with 15 bases between.

Regarding this clone: Other DNA sequences in this sample translate to the same CDR3. The genes are TRBV27 and TRBJ2-7; no definite D call. The CDR3 consists of 12 residues. The ends were cut back, 3 bases at V and 3 bases at J, with 6 bases in the middle. CDR1 and CDR2 (germline): MNHEY, SMNVEV (reference sequence). The CDR3 DNA is TGTGCCAGCAGTTTTGCAGGCTACGAGCAGTACTTC. This gives the protein CASSFAGYEQYF.